The rows below give T cell receptor beta chains drawn from one sample of a study of control samples from healthy donors and cancer patients. Profiled with immunoSEQ multiplex PCR; TCRdb holds only in-frame clones, not every one. The repertoire consists of 15,000 to 19,000 clones, with around 87% occurring once and the leading ten covering approximately 10%. Sequenced sample: PBMCs. The source of these receptors is a woman between 70 and 85 years old with colorectal cancer. CDR3s include the opening cysteine and the closing phenylalanine or tryptophan. Each record gives: CDR3 DNA, CDR3 protein, clone size, D gene, J gene, V gene. The D gene is left open where the match is weak. Where a row states a size, it is once, few, many or the class of an expanded clone; other rows omit it.

cdr3_nt: TGTGCCAGTAGTATAGACATTACATCACCCCTCCACTTT
cdr3_aa: CASSIDITSPLHF
clone_size: NA
d_call: NA
j_call: TRBJ1-6
v_call: TRBV19

cdr3_nt: TGTGCCAGCAGTTCCGGGACTAGCGGGAGTTATGAGCAGTTCTTC
cdr3_aa: CASSSGTSGSYEQFF
clone_size: few
d_call: TRBD2
j_call: TRBJ2-1
v_call: TRBV6-4

cdr3_nt: TGCGCCAGCAGCTTCACTAGCGGGGGCCAAGAGACCCAGTACTTC
cdr3_aa: CASSFTSGGQETQYF
clone_size: NA
d_call: TRBD2
j_call: TRBJ2-5
v_call: TRBV5-1

cdr3_nt: TGTGCCAGCAGCCCCGACAGGGGGCAGGGAAAACTGTTTTTT
cdr3_aa: CASSPDRGQGKLFF
clone_size: NA
d_call: TRBD1
j_call: TRBJ1-4
v_call: TRBV11-3

cdr3_nt: TGCGCCAGCAGCTTGGGAGTAGCGGGAGTCCTAGAGACCTACGAGCAGTACTTC
cdr3_aa: CASSLGVAGVLETYEQYF
clone_size: NA
d_call: TRBD2
j_call: TRBJ2-7
v_call: TRBV5-1

cdr3_nt: TGCGCCAGCAGCTGGGACGGCCTCTACGAGCAGTACTTC
cdr3_aa: CASSWDGLYEQYF
clone_size: NA
d_call: NA
j_call: TRBJ2-7
v_call: TRBV5-1

cdr3_nt: TGTGCCACCAATCCAGGGTCCGGGGAGCTGTTTTTT
cdr3_aa: CATNPGSGELFF
clone_size: NA
d_call: NA
j_call: TRBJ2-2
v_call: TRBV24-1

cdr3_nt: TGCGCCAGCAGCTTGGAGCTAGCGGGTTCCCCCTACGAGCAGTACTTC
cdr3_aa: CASSLELAGSPYEQYF
clone_size: few
d_call: TRBD2
j_call: TRBJ2-7
v_call: TRBV5-1

cdr3_nt: TGTGCCAGCAGCTTAACCGGGACAGGGAACACTGAAGCTTTCTTT
cdr3_aa: CASSLTGTGNTEAFF
clone_size: NA
d_call: TRBD1
j_call: TRBJ1-1
v_call: TRBV7-6

cdr3_nt: TGTGCCAGCAGCTTCGGGACGGGGAGGTACGAGCAGTACTTC
cdr3_aa: CASSFGTGRYEQYF
clone_size: NA
d_call: NA
j_call: TRBJ2-7
v_call: TRBV7-2

cdr3_nt: TGTGCCATCAGTACGCTAGAGGGGCGCGACTATGGCTACACCTTC
cdr3_aa: CAISTLEGRDYGYTF
clone_size: once
d_call: NA
j_call: TRBJ1-2
v_call: TRBV10-3

cdr3_nt: TGCGCCAGCAGCCAAGTATCTAGCGGGGGGTGGGAGCAGTTCTTC
cdr3_aa: CASSQVSSGGWEQFF
clone_size: NA
d_call: TRBD2
j_call: TRBJ2-1
v_call: TRBV4-1

cdr3_nt: TGTGCCAGCAGCCATCCGAGCGGGAGGTTAGGAGATACGCAGTATTTT
cdr3_aa: CASSHPSGRLGDTQYF
clone_size: NA
d_call: TRBD2
j_call: TRBJ2-3
v_call: TRBV5-4

cdr3_nt: TGTGCCAGCAGCTTAGCCTACAGGGTTTTCGACGAGCAGTACTTC
cdr3_aa: CASSLAYRVFDEQYF
clone_size: NA
d_call: NA
j_call: TRBJ2-7
v_call: TRBV7-9

cdr3_nt: TGTGCCAGCAGTTGGGTCAGGGATTCTTTCTATGGCTACACCTTC
cdr3_aa: CASSWVRDSFYGYTF
clone_size: NA
d_call: NA
j_call: TRBJ1-2
v_call: TRBV27

cdr3_nt: TGCGCCAGCAGCTTAGGAGGCTCCTACAATGAGCAGTTCTTC
cdr3_aa: CASSLGGSYNEQFF
clone_size: few
d_call: NA
j_call: TRBJ2-1
v_call: TRBV5-1

cdr3_nt: TGTGCCAGCACCCGGGGGCTTCGAGAGACCCAGTACTTC
cdr3_aa: CASTRGLRETQYF
clone_size: NA
d_call: NA
j_call: TRBJ2-5
v_call: TRBV5-6

cdr3_nt: TGCGCCAGCAGCCAAGACCGTGGTGTGGACCGGCAGTACTTC
cdr3_aa: CASSQDRGVDRQYF
clone_size: NA
d_call: NA
j_call: TRBJ2-7
v_call: TRBV4-1

cdr3_nt: TGTGCCAGCAGCTCGTACGGGACAGCCTCTGGAAACACCATATATTTT
cdr3_aa: CASSSYGTASGNTIYF
clone_size: NA
d_call: TRBD1
j_call: TRBJ1-3
v_call: TRBV11-2

cdr3_nt: TGTGCCAGCAGTTTGGCAGGAGCGGGGGGAAACACCATATATTTT
cdr3_aa: CASSLAGAGGNTIYF
clone_size: NA
d_call: NA
j_call: TRBJ1-3
v_call: TRBV27

cdr3_nt: TGTGCCAGCAGCCAAGCTGACCTCTTGGCAGGGAGGCCTTCCTATGGCTACACCTTC
cdr3_aa: CASSQADLLAGRPSYGYTF
clone_size: few
d_call: NA
j_call: TRBJ1-2
v_call: TRBV3-1/TRBV3-2

cdr3_nt: TGTGCCAGCAGTGAATCGGGGGCGCGGACGGAGACCCAGTACTTC
cdr3_aa: CASSESGARTETQYF
clone_size: NA
d_call: NA
j_call: TRBJ2-5
v_call: TRBV25-1

cdr3_nt: TGTGCCAGCAGCCAAGAAGGGCGGGGGGCCTCCTACAATGAGCAGTTCTTC
cdr3_aa: CASSQEGRGASYNEQFF
clone_size: NA
d_call: TRBD2
j_call: TRBJ2-1
v_call: TRBV3-1/TRBV3-2

cdr3_nt: TGTGCCAGTAGAGGAGGTGCTAGCTCCTACAATGAGCAGTTCTTC
cdr3_aa: CASRGGASSYNEQFF
clone_size: few
d_call: NA
j_call: TRBJ2-1
v_call: TRBV19